The present T cell receptor (beta chain) was sequenced within a study of cytomegalovirus exposure and HLA in healthy donors. Germline-derived CDR1 and CDR2 are LNHDA and SQIVND (reference sequence). V was pared by 7 bases and J by 0 bases, with 14 bases between. This CDR3 has 15 residues. 13 Jbeta primers and 60 Vbeta primers were used for the PCR. Method: immunoSEQ multiplex PCR; TCRdb's copy keeps in-frame clones and lacks some. This repertoire shows more than 140,000 clones, 55% to 70% found once; its top ten account for about 2.9%. A remark on this clone: Its antigen remains unidentified.

General observations from the study: A link between a missense DCLRE1C variant and TCR beta V- and J-gene trimming emerged from a later analysis. In a later analysis, parvovirus B19, influenza, CMV and Epstein-Barr virus appeared linked to several top co-occurrence clusters.

The V gene is TRBV19, the J gene TRBJ2-3, with a tentative D call TRBD2 (6 bases). The sequencing input was PBMCs. This receptor was obtained from a young woman in good health and CMV-seropositive. CDR3 amino acids: CASTSWGTSTDTQYF. The CDR3 DNA reads TGTGCCAGTACCAGCTGGGGGACTAGCACAGATACGCAGTATTTT.